This TCR beta chain was retrieved from a study of regulatory T cells in long-lasting Graves disease. Overall study results and limits: When disease was persistent, TRBV28, TRBJ1-2 and TRBJ2-5 were the favored segments.

Trimming removed 4 bases from V and 5 bases from J; junction bases left unmatched: 20. Germline V gene sequence: CDR1 DFQATT, CDR2 SNEGSKA (reference sequence). The CDR3 extends over 18 amino acids. The authors built TCR beta libraries using iRepertoire HTBI primers and Arm-PCR of CDR3 regions. TCRdb redid the calling of the multiplex PCR reads with MiXCR, one entry per CDR3 protein. Of some 300,000 distinct CDR3 sequences in the sample, more than 20% were seen once. This sample's time point: persistent/refractory GD, antithyroid drugs over 5 years with positive TRAb. The TCR library used RNA extracted from PBMCs. In the case of this clonotype: What it binds is unknown.

This sequence joins TRBV20-1 and TRBJ2-5, with 9 positions matching TRBD2. The sequence came from a female donor with Graves disease. The material sequenced was peripheral blood mononuclear cells (PBMCs), taken when the disease was refractory, from a patient treated with antithyroid drugs. The CDR3 bases are TGCAGTGCTATCCCCGGCGGCGGACTAGCGCCAGCTCGGGAGACCCAGTACTTC. Translating gives CSAIPGGGLAPARETQYF.